These T cell receptor beta chains were read from a single sample in a study of beta chain features in type 1 diabetes. Profiling relied on immunoSEQ multiplex PCR, and the TCRdb table lists in-frame clones only, not all of them. This sample has 200,000 to 250,000 clones, with approximately 70% found just once. Specimen: naive CD4+ T cells from blood. The receptor source for this set is a man younger than 40 in good health. CDR3s include the opening cysteine and the closing phenylalanine or tryptophan. The D gene is left open where the match is weak. Size values are once, few and many counts, or a class for expanded clones, and some rows have none.

CDR3 protein,CDR3 DNA,clone size,J gene,CDR3 length,D gene,V gene
CASSRGQGAWETQYF,TGTGCCAGCAGCCGAGGACAGGGGGCTTGGGAGACCCAGTACTTC,NA,TRBJ2-5,15,TRBD1,TRBV6-6
CASSLAGERASLRWYF,TGTGCCAGCAGCTTAGCAGGGGAGCGGGCCTCCTTACGGTGGTACTTC,NA,TRBJ2-7,16,NA,TRBV7-2
CAWAGVVTEAFF,TGTGCCTGGGCGGGAGTCGTCACTGAAGCTTTCTTT,once,TRBJ1-1,12,NA,TRBV30
CASSPRSTEETQYF,TGTGCCAGCTCACCACGATCGACCGAGGAGACCCAGTACTTC,NA,TRBJ2-5,14,NA,TRBV18
CSVEITGKAEAFF,TGCAGCGTTGAGATTACGGGCAAGGCGGAAGCTTTCTTT,NA,TRBJ1-1,13,NA,TRBV29-1
CASSPRASSGANVLTF,TGTGCCAGCAGCCCCCGAGCCAGCTCTGGGGCCAACGTCCTGACTTTC,NA,TRBJ2-6,16,NA,TRBV7-9
CSVRGLDTDTQYF,TGCAGCGTTCGGGGACTAGACACAGATACGCAGTATTTT,NA,TRBJ2-3,13,TRBD2,TRBV29-1
CASSQGPGQGVNEQFF,TGCGCCAGCAGCCAAGGTCCCGGACAGGGTGTTAATGAGCAGTTCTTC,NA,TRBJ2-1,16,TRBD1,TRBV4-3
CASSVWDKTRFGIQYF,TGTGCCAGCAGTGTCTGGGACAAGACTAGGTTCGGCATTCAGTACTTC,NA,TRBJ2-4,16,NA,TRBV6-1
CAISEPGFSGANVLTF,TGTGCCATCAGTGAGCCAGGATTCTCTGGGGCCAACGTCCTGACTTTC,NA,TRBJ2-6,16,NA,TRBV10-3
CASSLAGAYTDTQYF,TGTGCCAGCAGTTTAGCGGGGGCATACACAGATACGCAGTATTTT,NA,TRBJ2-3,15,TRBD2,TRBV6-5
CASSPGLDRSTDTQYF,TGCGCCAGCAGCCCCGGCCTGGACAGGAGCACAGATACGCAGTATTTT,NA,TRBJ2-3,16,TRBD1,TRBV5-1
CASSESGGRETQYF,TGTGCCAGCAGTGAAAGCGGAGGGCGAGAGACCCAGTACTTC,once,TRBJ2-5,14,NA,TRBV2
CASSGTVQGEQFF,TGTGCCAGCAGCGGGACGGTTCAAGGTGAGCAGTTCTTC,NA,TRBJ2-1,13,NA,TRBV9
CASTWSSTDTQYF,TGTGCCAGCACCTGGAGCAGCACAGATACGCAGTATTTT,NA,TRBJ2-3,13,NA,TRBV6-5
CAWNFGGGYTF,TGTGCCTGGAACTTCGGGGGTGGCTACACCTTC,NA,TRBJ1-2,11,NA,TRBV30
CASTSILAKNIQYF,TGTGCCAGCACCTCCATTCTAGCCAAAAACATTCAGTACTTC,NA,TRBJ2-4,14,NA,TRBV11-2
CAWSEGSQPQHF,TGTGCCTGGAGCGAGGGGAGTCAGCCCCAGCATTTT,NA,TRBJ1-5,12,NA,TRBV30
CASSPTGGEQYF,TGCGCCAGCAGCCCTACAGGGGGCGAGCAGTACTTC,NA,TRBJ2-7,12,TRBD1,TRBV5-1
CATSRDGLADYNEQFF,TGTGCCACCAGCAGAGATGGACTAGCGGACTACAATGAGCAGTTCTTC,NA,TRBJ2-1,16,TRBD2,TRBV15